Following are 2 T cell receptor beta chains from one sample sequenced in a study of beta chain features in type 1 diabetes. The investigators reverse transcribed all of the isolated RNA, so they sequenced expressed TCRB transcripts. TCRdb's table, derived via immunoSEQ multiplex PCR, lists solely in-frame clones and lacks some. Among 450,000 to 600,000 clones listed, around 28% were seen once. Material for sequencing was naive CD4+ T cells from blood. Receptors originate from a man between 18 and 35 years old in good health.

V and J are TRBV19 and TRBJ2-1, with D perhaps assigned TRBD1 or TRBD2 (5 bases each). This CDR3 contains 13 residues. With 9 bases removed from V and 3 bases from J, the gap between germline ends came to 12 bases. The germline CDR1 and CDR2 sequences are LNHDA and SQIVND (reference sequence). Here the CDR3 reads CASRGRGYNEQFF. The CDR3 region has the DNA TGTGCCAGCCGGGGTAGGGGCTACAATGAGCAGTTCTTC.

In its sample, this clone was seen a few times. V and J are TRBV18 and TRBJ2-7; TRBD2 might be the D (6 bases). V lost 3 bases and J 2 bases, leaving 14 bases between the germline ends. The germline gives CDR1 KGHSH, CDR2 LQKENI. The CDR3 totals 15 residues. The CDR3 spells CASSPTAGPAYEQYF. The CDR3, as DNA: TGTGCCAGCTCACCGACAGCGGGCCCTGCCTACGAGCAGTACTTC.